The T cell receptor beta chain under discussion was sequenced for a study of cytomegalovirus exposure and HLA in healthy donors. General study findings and limits: Per a prior analysis, the majority of TCR beta V segments were productive roughly 90% or roughly 30% of the time. Researchers reported in a later analysis that a missense DCLRE1C variant was tied to TCR beta V- and J-gene trimming. Excluded: some indistinguishable V segments such as TRBV6-2 and TRBV6-3.

This clone is a singleton in its sample. Its antigen is not identified. Primers: 60 Vbeta forward and 13 Jbeta reverse. The method was immunoSEQ multiplex PCR; TCRdb's version includes in-frame clones alone and lacks a portion of them. Here the sample spans some 180,000 clones, about 80% being singletons. Unrecorded immune exposures were likely, despite nominal health at sampling. Germline values: CDR1 SGHVS, CDR2 FNYEAQ. V lost 5 bases and J 0 bases, leaving 14 bases between the germline ends. This CDR3 has 16 residues. Source material: PBMCs. The gene calls are TRBV7-6 and TRBJ2-1, with D possibly being TRBD2 (6 bases). This TCR was recovered from a woman in her 30s in good health and CMV-seropositive. The CDR3 bases are TGTGCCAGCAGCCGCGGGGACTGGAGCTCCTACAATGAGCAGTTCTTC. Residues: CASSRGDWSSYNEQFF.